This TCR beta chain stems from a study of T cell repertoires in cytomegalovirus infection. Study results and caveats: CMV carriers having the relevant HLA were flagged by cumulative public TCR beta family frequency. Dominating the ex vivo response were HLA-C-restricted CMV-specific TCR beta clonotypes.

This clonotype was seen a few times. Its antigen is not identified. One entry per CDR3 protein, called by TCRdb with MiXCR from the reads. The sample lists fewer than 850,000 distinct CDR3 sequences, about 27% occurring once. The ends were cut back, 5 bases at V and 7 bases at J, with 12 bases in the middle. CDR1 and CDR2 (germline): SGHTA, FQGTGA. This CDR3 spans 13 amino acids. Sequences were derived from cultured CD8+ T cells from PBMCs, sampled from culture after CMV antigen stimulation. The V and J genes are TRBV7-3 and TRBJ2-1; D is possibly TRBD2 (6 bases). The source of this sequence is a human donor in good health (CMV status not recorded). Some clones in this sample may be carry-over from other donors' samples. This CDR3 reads CASSDNGGNEQFF. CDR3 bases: TGTGCCAGCAGCGATAATGGAGGGAATGAGCAGTTCTTC.